This T cell receptor beta chain was observed in a study of blood T cells in healthy people across ages. The authors isolated at least 6 million PBMCs per sample. V was shortened by 0 bases and J by 0 bases, with 7 bases between the two germline ends. CDR1 and CDR2 from the germline V gene are LNHNV and YYDKDF (reference sequence). This CDR3 spans 15 amino acids. Then a second PCR, running about 7 to 11 cycles, was carried out with a sample-barcoded 5' primer and a J-beta primer mix. From the 5' RACE reads, TCRdb called clonotypes with MiXCR, one entry per CDR3 protein. Of about 1.8 million distinct CDR3 sequences in the sample, around 48% are singletons; the top ten hold 2.1%.

The chain recombines TRBV15 with TRBJ2-3; D is unresolved. The receptor was isolated from a woman in her forties in good health. The sequencing sample was made of blood. The CDR3 coding sequence is TGTGCCACCAGCAGAGAAAGTCCTAGCACAGATACGCAGTATTTT. Translating gives CATSRESPSTDTQYF.